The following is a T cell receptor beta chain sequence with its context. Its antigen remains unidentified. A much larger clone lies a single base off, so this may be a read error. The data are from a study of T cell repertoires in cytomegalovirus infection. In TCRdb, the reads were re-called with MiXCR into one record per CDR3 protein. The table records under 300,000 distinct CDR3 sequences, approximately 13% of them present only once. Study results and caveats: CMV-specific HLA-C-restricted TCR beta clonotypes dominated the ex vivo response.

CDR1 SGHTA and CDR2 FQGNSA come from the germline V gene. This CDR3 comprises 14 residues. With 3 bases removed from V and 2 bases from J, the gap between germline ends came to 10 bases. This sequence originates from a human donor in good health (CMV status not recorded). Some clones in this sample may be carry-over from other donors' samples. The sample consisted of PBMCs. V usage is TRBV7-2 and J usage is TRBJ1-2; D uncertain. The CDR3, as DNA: TGTGCCAGCAGCTTTGCGCTGGTAAACTATGGCTACACCTTC. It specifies CASSFALVNYGYTF.